This T cell receptor (beta chain) was observed in a study of T cell repertoires in aging, cancer and after chemotherapy. This clonotype ranks as hyperexpanded (1% or more). Multiplex touch-down PCR with TRB-A/B primers amplified rearranged V-D-J TRB sequences. TCRdb processed the multiplex PCR reads anew with MiXCR; each CDR3 protein has one entry. The table has just under 800 distinct CDR3 sequences, around 20% seen once. The length of the CDR3 is 17 residues. Germline values: CDR1 SGHNT, CDR2 YENEEA. V lost 0 bases to trimming and J lost 8 bases, with 19 bases between them. Amplification of TCR beta used genomic DNA extracted from peripheral blood.

The sequencing input was blood. This TCR derives from a human donor with a blood cancer. The V gene is TRBV11-3, the J gene TRBJ1-4; D not resolved. The CDR3 is CASSLDPRGEAEEKLFF. CDR3 in DNA: TGTGCCAGCAGCTTAGACCCGAGAGGTGAGGCGGAGGAAAAACTGTTTTTT.